This paragraph covers one TCR beta chain sequence. Germline lookup yields CDR1 SQVTM and CDR2 ANQGSEA. This CDR3 spans 16 amino acids. The V end was cut by 3 bases, the J end by 1 base, with 18 bases between. The data derive from a study of CD8+CD57+ T cells in acquired aplastic anemia. Genomic DNA, serving as template, underwent TCR beta VDJ and CDR3 profiling. TCRdb called the reads again in MiXCR, with one record for every CDR3 protein. The sample holds 200,000 or so distinct CDR3 sequences, around three fifths seen once. The chain is built from TRBV29-1 and TRBJ1-1; D ambiguous. The clonotype comes from a human donor with severe aplastic anemia or a healthy control (not recorded which). Sequenced sample: sorted CD4+, CD8+, or CD8+CD57+ T cells (not recorded which) from PBMCs. The CDR3 sequence is CSVEGGSSYENTEAFF. The CDR3 coding sequence is TGCAGCGTTGAGGGCGGTAGCTCCTACGAGAACACTGAAGCTTTCTTT.